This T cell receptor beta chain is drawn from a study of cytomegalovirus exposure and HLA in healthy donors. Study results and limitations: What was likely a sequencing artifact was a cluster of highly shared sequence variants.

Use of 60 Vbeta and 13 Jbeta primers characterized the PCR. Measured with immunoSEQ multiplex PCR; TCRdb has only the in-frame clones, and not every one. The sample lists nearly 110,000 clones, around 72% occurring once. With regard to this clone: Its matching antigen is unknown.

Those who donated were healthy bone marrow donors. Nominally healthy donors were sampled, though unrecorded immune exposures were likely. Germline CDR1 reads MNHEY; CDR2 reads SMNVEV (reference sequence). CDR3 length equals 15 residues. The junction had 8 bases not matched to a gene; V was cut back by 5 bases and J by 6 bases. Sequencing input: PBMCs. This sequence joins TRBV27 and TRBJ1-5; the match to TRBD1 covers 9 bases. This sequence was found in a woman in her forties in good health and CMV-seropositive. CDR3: CASSAGTGWGQPQHF. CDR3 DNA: TGTGCCAGCAGTGCCGGGACAGGGTGGGGTCAGCCCCAGCATTTT.